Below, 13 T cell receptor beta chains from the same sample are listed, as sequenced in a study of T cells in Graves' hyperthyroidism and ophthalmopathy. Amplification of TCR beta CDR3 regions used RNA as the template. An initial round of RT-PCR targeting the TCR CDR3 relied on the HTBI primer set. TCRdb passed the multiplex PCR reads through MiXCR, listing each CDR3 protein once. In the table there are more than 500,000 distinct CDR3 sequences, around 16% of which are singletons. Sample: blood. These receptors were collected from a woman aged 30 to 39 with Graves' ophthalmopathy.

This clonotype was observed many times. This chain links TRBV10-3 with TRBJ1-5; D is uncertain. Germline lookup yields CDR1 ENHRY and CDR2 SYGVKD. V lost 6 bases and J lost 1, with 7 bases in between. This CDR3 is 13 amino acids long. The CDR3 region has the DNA TGTGCCATCAGGGAGGGAAGCAATCAGCCCCAGCATTTT. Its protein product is CAIREGSNQPQHF.

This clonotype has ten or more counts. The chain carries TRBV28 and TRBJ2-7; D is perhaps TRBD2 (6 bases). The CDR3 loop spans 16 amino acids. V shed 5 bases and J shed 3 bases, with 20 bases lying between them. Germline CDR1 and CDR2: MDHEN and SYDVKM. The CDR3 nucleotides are TGTGCCAGCAGTCCTGGGCGTTCGGGGGACCTCTACGAGCAGTACTTC. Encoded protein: CASSPGRSGDLYEQYF. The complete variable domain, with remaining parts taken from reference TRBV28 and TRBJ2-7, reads DVKVTQSSRYLVKRTGEKVFLECVQDMDHENMFWYRQDPGLGLRLIYFSYDVKMKEKGDIPEGYSVSREKKERFSLILESASTNQTSMYLCASSPGRSGDLYEQYFGPGTRLTVT.

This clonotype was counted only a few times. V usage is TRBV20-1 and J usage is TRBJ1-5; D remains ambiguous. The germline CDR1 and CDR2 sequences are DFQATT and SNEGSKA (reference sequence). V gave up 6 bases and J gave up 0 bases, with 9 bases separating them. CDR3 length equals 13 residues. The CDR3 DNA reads TGCAGTGCCCAGACACATAGCAATCAGCCCCAGCATTTT. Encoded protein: CSAQTHSNQPQHF.

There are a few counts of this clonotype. In DNA form, the CDR3 reads TGTGCCAGCAGTTTTTCGGGAGGGAATTCACCCCTCCACTTT. This gives the protein CASSFSGGNSPLHF. The chain links TRBV28 to TRBJ1-6, with D unresolved. In germline, CDR1 is MDHEN, CDR2 SYDVKM. V was shortened by 3 bases and J by 7 bases, with 10 bases between the two germline ends. This CDR3 is 14 amino acids long.

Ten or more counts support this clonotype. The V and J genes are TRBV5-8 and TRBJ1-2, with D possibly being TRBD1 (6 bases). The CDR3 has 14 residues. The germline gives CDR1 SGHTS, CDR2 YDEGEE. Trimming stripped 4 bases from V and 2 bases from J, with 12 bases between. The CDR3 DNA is TGTGCCAGCAGCCGCACCGGGGGCAACTATGGCTACACCTTC. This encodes CASSRTGGNYGYTF.

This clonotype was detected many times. CDR3 residues: CASSVAETQYF. The CDR3 region has the DNA TGTGCCAGCAGCGTAGCAGAGACCCAGTACTTC. The rearrangement joins TRBV9 to TRBJ2-5; unclear D gene. This CDR3 contains 11 residues. Germline loops: CDR1 SGDLS, CDR2 YYNGEE. V was cut by 0 bases and J by 4 bases, with 1 base left in between.

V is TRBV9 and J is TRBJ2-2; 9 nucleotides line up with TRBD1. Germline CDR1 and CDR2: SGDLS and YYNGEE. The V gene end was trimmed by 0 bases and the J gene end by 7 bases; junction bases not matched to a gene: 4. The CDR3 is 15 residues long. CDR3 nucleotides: TGTGCCAGCAGCGTAGAAGGACAGGGGAGCGGGGAGCTGTTTTTT. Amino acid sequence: CASSVEGQGSGELFF.

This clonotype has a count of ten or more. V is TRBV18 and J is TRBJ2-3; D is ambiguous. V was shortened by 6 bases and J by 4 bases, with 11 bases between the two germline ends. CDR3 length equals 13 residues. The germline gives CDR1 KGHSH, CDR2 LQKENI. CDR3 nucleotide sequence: TGTGCCAGCTCGCGCTTGAATGCAGATACGCAGTATTTT. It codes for CASSRLNADTQYF.

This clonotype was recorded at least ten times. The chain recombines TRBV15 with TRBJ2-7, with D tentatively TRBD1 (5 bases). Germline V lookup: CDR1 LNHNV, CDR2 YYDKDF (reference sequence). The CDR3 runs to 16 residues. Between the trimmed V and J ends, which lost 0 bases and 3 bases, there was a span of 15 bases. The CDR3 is CATSRDWGRVNYEQYF. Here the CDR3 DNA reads TGTGCCACCAGCAGAGATTGGGGCAGGGTCAACTACGAGCAGTACTTC.

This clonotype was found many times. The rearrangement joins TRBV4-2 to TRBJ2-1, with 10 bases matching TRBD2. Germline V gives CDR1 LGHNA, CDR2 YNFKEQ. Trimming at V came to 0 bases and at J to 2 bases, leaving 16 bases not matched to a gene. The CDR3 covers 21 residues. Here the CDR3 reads CASSQDQTPKVSGRAYNEQFF. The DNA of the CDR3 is TGTGCCAGCAGCCAAGATCAGACACCAAAAGTAAGCGGGAGGGCCTACAATGAGCAGTTCTTC.

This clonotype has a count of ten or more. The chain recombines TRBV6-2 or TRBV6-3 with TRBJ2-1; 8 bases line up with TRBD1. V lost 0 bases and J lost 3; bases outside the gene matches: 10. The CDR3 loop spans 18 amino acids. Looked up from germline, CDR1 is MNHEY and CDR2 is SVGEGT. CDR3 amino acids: CASSYSLAGTGFYNEQFF. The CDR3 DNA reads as TGTGCCAGCAGTTACTCCCTCGCCGGGACAGGTTTCTACAATGAGCAGTTCTTC.

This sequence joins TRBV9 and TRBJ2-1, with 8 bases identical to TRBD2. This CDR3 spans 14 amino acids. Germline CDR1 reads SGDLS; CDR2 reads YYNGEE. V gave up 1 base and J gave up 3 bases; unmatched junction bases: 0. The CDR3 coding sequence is TGTGCCAGCAGCGTAAGCGGGGGCTACAATGAGCAGTTCTTC. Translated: CASSVSGGYNEQFF. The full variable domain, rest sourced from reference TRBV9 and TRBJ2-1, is DSGVTQTPKHLITATGQRVTLRCSPRSGDLSVYWYQQSLDQGLQFLIQYYNGEERAKGNILERFSAQQFPDLHSELNLSSLELGDSALYFCASSVSGGYNEQFFGPGTRLTVL.

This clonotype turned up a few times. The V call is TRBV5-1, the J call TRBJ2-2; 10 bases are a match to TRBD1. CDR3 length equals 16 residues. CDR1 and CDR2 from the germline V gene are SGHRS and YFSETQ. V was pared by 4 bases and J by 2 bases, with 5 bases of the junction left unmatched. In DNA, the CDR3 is TGCGCCAGCAGCCCCCGGGACAGGGGAAACACCGGGGAGCTGTTTTTT. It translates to CASSPRDRGNTGELFF.